This paragraph reports one TCR beta chain. Germline V gene data show CDR1 as LNHDA and CDR2 as SQIVND (reference sequence). Deletions cut 4 bases from V and 6 bases from J, with 12 bases between. The CDR3 covers 14 residues. These data originate in a study of blood T cell repertoires in COVID-19. Study-level information: T cells, B-cell-depleted T cells, or PBMCs supplied cDNA or gDNA.

Study processing details: Nucleated cell number was recorded as an estimate derived from reference gene primer amplification. Method: immunoSEQ multiplex PCR; TCRdb's copy keeps in-frame clones and lacks some. From that table come the V and J calls and clone size; the DNA was used to work out D and trimming. In the table there are about 88,000 clones, about 88% of which are singletons. The TCR sequence derives from a woman of 80 years or more with acute or convalescent COVID-19. Sequencing was done on a sample of peripheral blood. This rearrangement joins TRBV19 to TRBJ1-4; no clear D gene. The DNA of the CDR3 is TGTGCCAGTAGTAACCGCTGGCGGGATGAAAAACTGTTTTTT. Translation gives CASSNRWRDEKLFF.